Listed here are 8 T cell receptor beta chains from one sample, sequenced in a study of blood T cell repertoires in COVID-19. The assay was immunoSEQ multiplex PCR, and TCRdb's table has in-frame clones only and misses some. Here the sample spans fewer than 200,000 clones, 80% to 90% being singletons. Sequenced sample: peripheral blood. The receptors derive from a woman of 80 years or more with acute or convalescent COVID-19.

This clone has just a few counts. The chain joins TRBV28 to TRBJ1-1; D gene unclear. The CDR3 loop spans 14 amino acids. The germline gives CDR1 MDHEN, CDR2 SYDVKM. Trimming took 5 bases from V and 0 from J, leaving 10 bases between them. The CDR3 coding sequence is TGTGCCAGCAGTATTCCGGGTATGAACACTGAAGCTTTCTTT. Encoded protein: CASSIPGMNTEAFF.

The J gene is TRBJ2-7, the V gene TRBV11-2; 9 nucleotides match TRBD1. V lost 1 base to trimming and J lost 2 bases; unmatched junction nucleotides: 12. CDR1 is SGHAT and CDR2 is FQNNGV in the germline V gene. The CDR3 runs 18 residues. CDR3 sequence reads: CASSLGFGTGLKPYEQYF. CDR3 coding DNA: TGTGCCAGCAGCTTAGGTTTCGGGACAGGGTTAAAGCCCTACGAGCAGTACTTC.

This clone was picked up a small number of times. The V gene is TRBV29-1, the J gene TRBJ1-1; D perhaps matches TRBD1 (5 bases). Looked up from germline, CDR1 is SQVTM and CDR2 is ANQGSEA. Between the trimmed V and J ends, which lost 4 bases and 3 bases, there was a span of 12 bases. The CDR3 consists of 13 residues. The CDR3 bases are TGCAGCGTTGGATGGCAGGGCGACACTGAAGCTTTCTTT. It codes for CSVGWQGDTEAFF.

Comment on this clone: Other DNA sequences in the sample encode the same CDR3. The chain is built from TRBV18 and TRBJ1-5; 8 bases map to TRBD1. Losses at the gene ends were 3 bases for V and 3 bases for J; bases not matched to a gene: 4. Germline CDR1 and CDR2: KGHSH and LQKENI. This CDR3 is 15 amino acids long. The CDR3 loop is CASSPGQGNNQPQHF. The CDR3 region has the DNA TGTGCCAGCTCACCTGGACAGGGAAACAATCAGCCCCAGCATTTT.

The chain uses TRBV7-6 and TRBJ1-6; maybe TRBD1 (6 bases). With 5 bases removed from V and 10 bases from J, the gap between germline ends came to 12 bases. Germline CDR1 reads SGHVS; CDR2 reads FNYEAQ. The CDR3 is made up of 13 amino acids. CDR3 sequence reads: CASSPQGYSPLHF. DNA of the CDR3: TGTGCCAGCAGCCCACAGGGTTACTCACCCCTCCACTTT.

The gene calls are TRBV4-1 and TRBJ2-7, with a weak D call TRBD1 (6 bases). The CDR3 covers 16 residues. The V gene lost 0 bases and the J gene lost 1 base, with 13 bases spanning the gap. CDR1 is MGHRA and CDR2 is YSYEKL in the germline V gene. Written as DNA, the CDR3 is TGCGCCAGCAGCCAAGATGCCAGGGACAATTCCTACGAGCAGTACTTC. Translated: CASSQDARDNSYEQYF.

This chain joins TRBV19 and TRBJ2-3; 8 bases agree with TRBD1. V was clipped by 4 bases and J by 0 bases; unmatched bases: 6. Germline assignment: CDR1 LNHDA and CDR2 SQIVND (reference sequence). The CDR3 extends over 16 amino acids. The CDR3: CASSRGTGSSTDTQYF. The DNA of the CDR3 is TGTGCCAGTAGTAGGGGGACAGGTTCCAGCACAGATACGCAGTATTTT.

The DNA for the CDR3 is TGTGCCAGTAGCCCGACCGGACTAGCGGACTACAATGAGCAGTTCTTC. Translating gives CASSPTGLADYNEQFF. J is TRBJ2-1 and V is TRBV19, with TRBD2 identical over 10 bases. This CDR3 has 16 residues. Germline CDR1 is LNHDA and CDR2 is SQIVND (reference sequence). V shed 6 bases, J shed 3 bases, and the junction held 8 bases outside the gene matches.